Presented here are 20 T cell receptor beta chains from one specimen sequenced in a study of human T cells and chemical hapten exposure. Time point described: pre-sensitization, week 0. Treatment reported: therapeutic diphenylcyclopropenone sensitization with weekly scalp DPC. A single record per CDR3 protein comes from TCRdb applying MiXCR to the RACE reads. The repertoire holds around 250,000 distinct CDR3 sequences, with approximately 8.6% as singletons. The sequencing here drew on whole blood, taken in connection with sensitization to the hapten diphenylcyclopropenone (DPC). The source of these receptors is a woman between 35 and 50 years old with alopecia areata. Some clones in this sample may be carry-over from other donors' samples.

The V call is TRBV4-1, the J call TRBJ2-3; 10 nucleotides align to TRBD1. With 3 bases clipped from V and 7 bases from J, the junction kept 7 bases outside the gene matches. Per germline, CDR1 MGHRA and CDR2 YSYEKL. This CDR3 is built from 15 residues. The CDR3 DNA is TGCGCCAGCAGCCAGCCGGGACAGGGGAAACATACGCAGTATTTT. Translated, it gives CASSQPGQGKHTQYF.

In this sample, this clonotype turned up many times. The rearrangement joins TRBV19 to TRBJ2-2; the D is unclear. The CDR3 spans 14 residues. Trimming stripped 3 bases from V and 5 bases from J, with 10 bases between. Germline V lookup: CDR1 LNHDA, CDR2 SQIVND (reference sequence). CDR3 in DNA: TGTGCCAGTAGTATGGCAGGTGGGACCGGGGAGCTGTTTTTT. As protein: CASSMAGGTGELFF.

V is TRBV14 and J is TRBJ2-1; the match to TRBD2 covers 11 bases. Germline V lookup: CDR1 SGHDN, CDR2 FVKESK. Trimming at V came to 2 bases and at J to 9 bases, leaving 6 bases not matched to a gene. There are 15 residues in the CDR3. The CDR3 coding sequence is TGTGCCAGCAGCCAACTACTAGCGGGAGTTTCTGAGCAGTTCTTC. This encodes CASSQLLAGVSEQFF.

This clonotype came up many times. DNA of the CDR3: TGTGCCAGCAGCTTACAGGGAGAGACCCAGTACTTC. Residues: CASSLQGETQYF. V is TRBV7-9 and J is TRBJ2-5; tentatively, D is TRBD1 (5 bases). This CDR3 comprises 12 residues. Germline assignment: CDR1 SEHNR and CDR2 FQNEAQ (reference sequence). The germline V and J ends were trimmed by 2 bases and 4 bases, with 5 bases remaining between them.

This clonotype was seen a few times. This sequence joins TRBV28 and TRBJ1-2; 8 bases line up with TRBD1. In germline, CDR1 is MDHEN, CDR2 SYDVKM. The CDR3 contains 14 residues. The V segment lost 2 bases and the J segment 4 bases; nucleotides outside the gene matches: 3. The CDR3 nucleotides read TGTGCCAGCAGTTTACAGGGGGCCAGCTATGGCTACACCTTC. Protein sequence: CASSLQGASYGYTF.

This clonotype was counted only a few times. The chain recombines TRBV7-9 with TRBJ2-7, with 9 positions matching TRBD1. Germline-derived CDR1 and CDR2 are SEHNR and FQNEAQ (reference sequence). The CDR3 has 14 residues. Germline trimming cut 5 bases from V and 1 base from J; bases unmatched to any gene: 3. CDR3 loop: CASSHGQGSYEQYF. The CDR3 bases are TGTGCCAGCAGCCATGGACAGGGGTCCTACGAGCAGTACTTC.

The chain combines TRBV28 with TRBJ1-6, with D uncertain. Per the germline V gene, CDR1 is MDHEN and CDR2 is SYDVKM. CDR3 length: 13 residues. V gave up 5 bases and J gave up 5 bases, with 7 bases separating them. Written as DNA, the CDR3 is TGTGCCAGCAGTACAGTGAATAATTCACCCCTCCACTTT. Its translation: CASSTVNNSPLHF.

The chain carries TRBV24-1 and TRBJ2-2, with TRBD2 matching 11 bases. The CDR3 has 15 amino acids. Germline V lookup: CDR1 KGHDR, CDR2 SFDVKD. V was clipped by 8 bases and J by 8 bases; unmatched bases: 9. CDR3 sequence: CATTGVTSGRGELFF. CDR3 nucleotides: TGTGCCACCACCGGGGTAACTAGCGGGAGAGGGGAGCTGTTTTTT.

This clonotype came up many times. J is TRBJ2-1 and V is TRBV25-1; D assignment may be TRBD1 or TRBD2 (5 bases each). Germline lookup yields CDR1 MGHDK and CDR2 SYGVNS. The length of the CDR3 is 12 residues. The ends were cut back, 5 bases at V and 10 bases at J, with 12 bases in the middle. For the CDR3, the DNA is TGTGCCAGCAGTTTCGGGACCTCGGAGCAGTTCTTC. It codes for CASSFGTSEQFF.

In this sample, this clonotype turned up a few times. This chain connects TRBV5-1 to TRBJ2-5, with TRBD1 identical over 8 bases. This CDR3 spans 17 amino acids. CDR1 and CDR2 from the germline V gene are SGHRS and YFSETQ. J lost 5 bases, V lost 2 bases, and 14 bases had no gene match. In DNA, the CDR3 is TGCGCCAGCAGCTTTTGGGGGCCGGACAGGGTCGGGGAGACCCAGTACTTC. As protein: CASSFWGPDRVGETQYF.

This clonotype was recorded a few times. The genes are TRBV6-2 or TRBV6-3 and TRBJ2-1; no firm D call. Germline loops: CDR1 MNHEY, CDR2 SVGEGT. Deletions cut 2 bases from V and 4 bases from J, with 12 bases between. The CDR3 consists of 15 residues. The CDR3 nucleotides are TGTGCCAGCAGTTACCCTCCCATAACATACAATGAGCAGTTCTTC. This gives the protein CASSYPPITYNEQFF.

This clonotype has more than one count but fewer than ten. The chain links TRBV20-1 to TRBJ2-7, with TRBD1 as a possible D gene (5 bases). The CDR3 extends over 12 amino acids. Trimming stripped 7 bases from V and 0 bases from J, with 10 bases between. Germline V gene sequence: CDR1 DFQATT, CDR2 SNEGSKA (reference sequence). The DNA of the CDR3 is TGCAGTGTCCCACAGGACTCCTACGAGCAGTACTTC. As protein: CSVPQDSYEQYF.

The chain has TRBV7-9 and TRBJ1-2; D uncertain. Trimming removed 4 bases at V and 8 bases at J, with 14 bases between. The CDR3 consists of 13 residues. Germline V gene data show CDR1 as SEHNR and CDR2 as FQNEAQ (reference sequence). The DNA of the CDR3 is TGTGCCAGCAGCTCAGGACTGGCGAAGGGCTACACCTTC. Translating gives CASSSGLAKGYTF.

The V call is TRBV12-3 or TRBV12-4, the J call TRBJ2-2; D uncertain. Trimming pared 6 bases from V and 2 bases from J, leaving 7 bases between. This CDR3 comprises 13 residues. The CDR3 DNA reads TGTGCCAGCAGGGATATCAACACCGGGGAGCTGTTTTTT. The encoded protein is CASRDINTGELFF.

The sample holds a few counts of this clonotype. The V and J genes are TRBV28 and TRBJ2-3, with D possibly being TRBD2 (7 bases). V lost 6 bases and J 0 bases, leaving 28 bases between the germline ends. The CDR3 runs to 20 residues. The germline V gene encodes CDR1 MDHEN and CDR2 SYDVKM. The CDR3 region is CASRTDRASEQGLSTDTQYF. CDR3 DNA sequence: TGTGCCAGCAGAACCGACCGGGCCAGCGAACAGGGACTAAGCACAGATACGCAGTATTTT.

The chain links TRBV7-9 to TRBJ2-2; D might be TRBD1 (5 bases). Trimming cost V 5 bases and J 1 base, with 11 bases left between them. Per the germline V gene, CDR1 is SEHNR and CDR2 is FQNEAQ (reference sequence). CDR3 length equals 15 residues. CDR3: CASSPGLQNTGELFF. CDR3 DNA: TGTGCCAGCAGCCCAGGGTTGCAGAACACCGGGGAGCTGTTTTTT.

The chain links TRBV5-4 to TRBJ1-1, with D possibly matching TRBD1 (5 bases). V dropped 0 bases and J dropped 7 bases, with 19 bases sitting between them. This CDR3 is 16 amino acids long. The germline V gene encodes CDR1 SGHNT and CDR2 YYREEE (reference sequence). CDR3 in DNA: TGTGCCAGCAGCTTGGATCCGGGACGCGGCGGGAGTGAAGCTTTCTTT. Its protein product is CASSLDPGRGGSEAFF.

This clonotype was detected only a few times. The chain carries TRBV7-2 and TRBJ2-1; the match to TRBD2 covers 7 bases. Germline V gene lookup returns CDR1 SGHTA and CDR2 FQGNSA. Trimming took 2 bases from V and 7 from J; bases not matched to a gene: 2. The CDR3 consists of 13 residues. CDR3 in DNA: TGTGCCAGCAGCTTATCGCGGGGGAATGAGCAGTTCTTC. Its protein is CASSLSRGNEQFF.

The sample holds many counts of this clonotype. J is TRBJ2-2 and V is TRBV27; tentative D call: TRBD1 (6 bases). The CDR3 covers 16 residues. Germline CDR1 is MNHEY and CDR2 is SMNVEV (reference sequence). V lost 3 bases, J lost 4 bases, and 15 bases lay in between. The CDR3 loop reads CASSLGRQAPTGELFF. Here the CDR3 DNA reads TGTGCCAGCAGTTTGGGGAGACAGGCCCCCACCGGGGAGCTGTTTTTT.

There are many counts of this clonotype. The chain has TRBV6-5 and TRBJ2-7; TRBD2 aligns across 9 bases. V shed 0 bases and J 6 bases; nucleotides not matched to a gene: 9. CDR1 is MNHEY and CDR2 is SVGAGI in the germline V gene. The CDR3 runs to 16 residues. CDR3 region: CASSYSLGISGSEQYF. The DNA of the CDR3 is TGTGCCAGCAGTTACTCCTTAGGAATTAGCGGGAGCGAGCAGTACTTC.